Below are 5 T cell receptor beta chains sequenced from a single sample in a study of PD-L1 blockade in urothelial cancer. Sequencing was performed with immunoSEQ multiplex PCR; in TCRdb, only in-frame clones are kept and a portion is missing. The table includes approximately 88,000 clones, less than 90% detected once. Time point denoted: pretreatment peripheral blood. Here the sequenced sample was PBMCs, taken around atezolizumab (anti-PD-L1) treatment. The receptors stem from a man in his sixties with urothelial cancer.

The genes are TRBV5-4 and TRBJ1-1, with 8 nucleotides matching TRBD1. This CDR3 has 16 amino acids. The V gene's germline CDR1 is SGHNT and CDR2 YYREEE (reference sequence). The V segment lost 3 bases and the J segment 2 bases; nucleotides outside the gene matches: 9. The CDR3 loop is CASSSDRGGRNTEAFF. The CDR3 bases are TGTGCCAGCAGCTCTGACAGGGGAGGAAGAAACACTGAAGCTTTCTTT.

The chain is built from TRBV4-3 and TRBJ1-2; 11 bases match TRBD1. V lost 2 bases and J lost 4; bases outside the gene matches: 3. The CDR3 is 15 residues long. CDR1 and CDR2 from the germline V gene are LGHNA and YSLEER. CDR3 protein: CASSQTGTGGYGYTF. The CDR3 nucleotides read TGCGCCAGCAGCCAAACCGGGACAGGGGGCTATGGCTACACCTTC.

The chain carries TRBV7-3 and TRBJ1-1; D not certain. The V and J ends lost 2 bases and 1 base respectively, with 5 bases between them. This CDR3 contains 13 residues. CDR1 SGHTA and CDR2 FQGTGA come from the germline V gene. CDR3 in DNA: TGTGCCAGCAGCTTACACAAGAACACTGAAGCTTTCTTT. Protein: CASSLHKNTEAFF.

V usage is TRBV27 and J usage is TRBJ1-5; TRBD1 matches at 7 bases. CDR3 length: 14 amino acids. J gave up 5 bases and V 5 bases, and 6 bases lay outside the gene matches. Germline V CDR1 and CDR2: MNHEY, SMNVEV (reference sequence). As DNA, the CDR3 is TGTGCCAGCAGTCCTGGGACAGATCATCAGCCCCAGCATTTT. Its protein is CASSPGTDHQPQHF.

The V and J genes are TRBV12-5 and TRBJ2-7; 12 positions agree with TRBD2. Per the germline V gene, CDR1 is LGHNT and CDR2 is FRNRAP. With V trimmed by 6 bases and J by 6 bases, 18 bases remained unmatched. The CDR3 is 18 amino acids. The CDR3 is CASGAARGPGLAGSEQYF. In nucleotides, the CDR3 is TGTGCTAGTGGAGCGGCTCGCGGACCCGGACTAGCGGGGTCCGAGCAGTACTTC. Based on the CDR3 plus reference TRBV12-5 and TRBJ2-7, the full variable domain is DARVTQTPRHKVTEMGQEVTMRCQPILGHNTVFWYRQTMMQGLELLAYFRNRAPLDDSGMPKDRFSAEMPDATLATLKIQPSEPRDSAVYFCASGAARGPGLAGSEQYFGPGTRLTVT.